One sample yielded the 14 T cell receptor beta chains listed below, sequenced in a study of control samples from healthy donors and cancer patients (dated by TCRdb to 2019 to 2021). Library construction relied on the immunoSEQ multiplex PCR assay. Imported from immuneACCESS, the table was reduced by TCRdb to in-frame sequences with V and J called. These copies leave out some clones; in studies compared against another copy, an unresolved V gene accounts for under half, and the cause of the remainder is not known. The table for this sample lists approximately 130,000 clones; just under 90% of them were counted only once. The leading ten clones occupy about 12% of the sample. Material: blood. These TCRs come from a man younger than 45 in good health.

The V gene is TRBV5-5, the J gene TRBJ1-6; a weak D match, TRBD1 (6 bases). The CDR3 totals 14 residues. Deletions cut 0 bases from V and 6 bases from J, with 7 bases between. In germline, CDR1 is SGHKS, CDR2 YYEKEE (reference sequence). The CDR3 DNA reads TGTGCCAGCAGCTTGGGAGGGGGTAATTCACCCCTCCACTTT. Protein: CASSLGGGNSPLHF.

The chain employs TRBV2 and TRBJ2-3; D could derive from TRBD1 or TRBD2 (5 bases each). The CDR3 is 11 amino acids. V was clipped by 8 bases and J by 13 bases, with 16 bases between them. Germline V gene sequence: CDR1 SNHLY, CDR2 FYNNEI. The CDR3 nucleotides read TGTGCCAGCCGAGAGGGCAGGGATAAGTATTTT. Translation: CASREGRDKYF.

The chain recombines TRBV24-1 with TRBJ2-5; 8 nucleotides line up with TRBD2. CDR3 size: 13 residues. Per the germline V gene, CDR1 is KGHDR and CDR2 is SFDVKD. V lost 6 bases, J lost 5 bases, and 4 bases stayed unmatched. The CDR3 spells CATSIAGLETQYF. As DNA, the CDR3 is TGTGCCACCAGTATAGCGGGGCTGGAGACCCAGTACTTC.

V usage is TRBV4-1 and J usage is TRBJ2-2, with 7 bases that match TRBD1. The V segment lost 4 bases and the J segment 5 bases; nucleotides outside the gene matches: 16. CDR3 length equals 18 residues. The germline V gene encodes CDR1 MGHRA and CDR2 YSYEKL. The CDR3 DNA reads TGCGCCAGCAGCCCAGACCCGGGACAGAGTTTCCAAACCGGGGAGCTGTTTTTT. Amino acid sequence: CASSPDPGQSFQTGELFF.

This clone was counted a single time. The V and J genes are TRBV5-1 and TRBJ2-6; tentative D call: TRBD1 (5 bases). Trimming shortened V by 8 bases and J by 0 bases, and 9 bases separated the two germline ends. This CDR3 is 14 amino acids long. Per the germline V gene, CDR1 is SGHRS and CDR2 is YFSETQ. The CDR3 loop reads CASTQDSGANVLTF. The CDR3 nucleotides are TGCGCCAGTACACAGGACTCTGGGGCCAACGTCCTGACTTTC. The whole variable domain, filled in from reference TRBV5-1 and TRBJ2-6, reads KAGVTQTPRYLIKTRGQQVTLSCSPISGHRSVSWYQQTPGQGLQFLFEYFSETQRNKGNFPGRFSGRQFSNSRSEMNVSTLELGDSALYLCASTQDSGANVLTFGAGSRLTVL.

This chain uses TRBV6-5 with TRBJ1-3; D ambiguous. V was cut by 10 bases and J by 2 bases, with 9 bases left in between. The CDR3 contains 12 residues. Germline values: CDR1 MNHEY, CDR2 SVGAGI. CDR3 sequence (DNA): TGTGCCACCGACACCGCTGGAAACACCATATATTTT. As protein: CATDTAGNTIYF.

The table lists this clone with a count of one. The chain employs TRBV19 and TRBJ2-3, with D uncertain. The CDR3 loop spans 12 amino acids. V lost 3 bases and J lost 4, with 5 bases in between. Looked up from germline, CDR1 is LNHDA and CDR2 is SQIVND (reference sequence). Here the CDR3 reads CASSIIPDTQYF. CDR3 nucleotides: TGTGCCAGTAGTATTATACCAGATACGCAGTATTTT.

Regarding this clone: The same CDR3 also results from other DNA sequences found in this sample. The chain employs TRBV27 and TRBJ1-1; D remains ambiguous. There are 13 residues in the CDR3. In germline, CDR1 is MNHEY, CDR2 SMNVEV (reference sequence). Trimming cost V 6 bases and J 3 bases, with 11 bases left between them. CDR3 protein: CASRGNEDTEAFF. The CDR3 coding sequence is TGTGCCAGCAGGGGGAATGAGGACACTGAAGCTTTCTTT.

This clone was detected a few times. The chain combines TRBV3-1 (or the pseudogene TRBV3-2) with TRBJ1-1, with D possibly being TRBD1 (6 bases). Trimming pared 10 bases from V and 3 bases from J, leaving 12 bases between. The CDR3 has 12 residues. CDR1 LGHDT and CDR2 YNNKEL come from the germline V gene (reference sequence). The CDR3: CANWRGYTEAFF. The DNA for the CDR3 is TGTGCCAATTGGAGGGGGTACACTGAAGCTTTCTTT.

The chain has TRBV7-8 and TRBJ1-6; D unclear. The CDR3 length is 15 residues. Looked up from germline, CDR1 is SGHVS and CDR2 is FQNEAQ. With 5 bases removed from V and 6 bases from J, the gap between germline ends came to 14 bases. The CDR3 DNA follows: TGTGCCAGCAGCGTCCGGACGGAGATTAATTCACCCCTCCACTTT. Protein sequence: CASSVRTEINSPLHF.

The V and J genes are TRBV20-1 and TRBJ1-1; D remains ambiguous. V was cut by 3 bases and J by 0 bases, with 8 bases left in between. The germline V gene has CDR1 DFQATT and CDR2 SNEGSKA (reference sequence). This CDR3 spans 13 amino acids. The CDR3 nucleotides read TGCAGTGCTAGTGCGGACTTGAACACTGAAGCTTTCTTT. Its translation: CSASADLNTEAFF.

The V call is TRBV29-1, the J call TRBJ1-2; D unresolved. Trimming left V 4 bases short and J 7 bases short, with 10 bases between. Germline CDR1 SQVTM, CDR2 ANQGSEA. The CDR3 runs 11 residues. Here the CDR3 DNA reads TGCAGCGTTGTTAAGGATACTGGCTACACCTTC. It specifies CSVVKDTGYTF.

As concerns this clone: The same CDR3 arises from other DNA sequences in this sample as well. V and J are TRBV10-1 and TRBJ2-3, with no clear D. CDR3 length equals 12 residues. Trimming pared 6 bases from V and 0 bases from J, leaving 4 bases between. Per germline, CDR1 WNHNN and CDR2 SYGVQD (reference sequence). The CDR3 DNA is TGCGCCAGCAGCTATAGCACAGATACGCAGTATTTT. Translating gives CASSYSTDTQYF.

The V gene is TRBV19, the J gene TRBJ1-1; D gene ambiguous. The germline CDR1 and CDR2 sequences are LNHDA and SQIVND (reference sequence). The V end was cut by 6 bases, the J end by 0 bases, with 11 bases between. The CDR3 spans 14 residues. The CDR3 DNA reads as TGTGCCAGTAGCCGGACTGCTCTGAACACTGAAGCTTTCTTT. It translates to CASSRTALNTEAFF.